This T cell receptor (beta chain) was observed in a study of vaccination and CD4 T cells after COVID-19. Cultured CD4+ T-cell DNA underwent Oncomine TCR Beta short-read sequencing. Via MiXCR, TCRdb re-called the PCR reads, giving one row per CDR3 protein. Of tens of thousands of distinct CDR3 sequences listed, 60% were seen once; the top ten hold 13%. The CDR3 is 15 amino acids. Treatment here: roughly 11-day PBMC culture with coronavirus spike peptide pools or control peptides (ViraFEST assay). Any prior SARS-CoV-2 infection was absent in healthy vaccine recipients, as negative nucleocapsid antibodies before and after vaccination showed. Alongside about 9.9 IU/ml IL-2 and roughly 10 ug/ml peptide pools, PBMCs were cultured at under 2.5 million per well. On this clonotype itself: The antigen remains undetermined.

This rearrangement joins TRBV21-1 to TRBJ1-1; the table's TRBD1 call for D was not verified on the DNA. TRBV21-1 represents a pseudogene. The sequencing here drew on CD4+ T cells from blood, cultured in vitro, taken after SARS-CoV-2 vaccination. This TCR was recovered from a human donor who received a COVID-19 vaccine. The CDR3 region is CASSGRQGSTTEAFF. CDR3 coding DNA: TGTGCCAGCAGCGGTCGACAGGGGTCGACCACTGAAGCTTTCTTT.